This is a list of T cell receptor beta chains from one sample in a study of T cell responses to AZD1222 COVID-19 vaccine. Method: immunoSEQ multiplex PCR; TCRdb's copy keeps in-frame clones and lacks some. The table lists some 120,000 clones, 70% to 85% of them singletons. The material was peripheral blood, obtained on day 0 of AZD1222 vaccination. The receptors shown here come from an adult in good health. CDR3s include the opening cysteine and the closing phenylalanine or tryptophan. Fields, in order: V gene, D gene, J gene, clone size, CDR3 protein, CDR3 DNA. D genes are given only for firm matches. Size is omitted from some rows. Given values are once, few, many or a class for expanded clones.

TRBV15	-	TRBJ2-4	-	CATSRDAGRSAEYF	TGTGCCACCAGCAGAGATGCGGGGAGGAGCGCGGAGTACTTC
TRBV30	TRBD1	TRBJ2-7	-	CAWAQRTGVEQYF	TGTGCCTGGGCTCAGAGGACAGGGGTCGAGCAGTACTTC
TRBV5-1	-	TRBJ2-3	-	CASSLLSGTDTQYF	TGCGCCAGCAGCTTGCTTAGCGGCACAGATACGCAGTATTTT
TRBV5-1	-	TRBJ1-5	once	CASSRLGGGGQPQHF	TGCGCCAGCAGCCGTTTAGGAGGAGGCGGTCAGCCCCAGCATTTT
TRBV18	-	TRBJ2-1	-	CASSPSRTNEQFF	TGTGCCAGCTCACCAAGCCGGACGAATGAGCAGTTCTTC
TRBV5-1	TRBD1	TRBJ1-4	-	CASSEQGAGKLFF	TGCGCCAGCAGCGAGCAGGGGGCTGGAAAACTGTTTTTT
TRBV28	TRBD1	TRBJ2-7	few	CASSLRGIYEQYF	TGTGCCAGCAGCCTCAGGGGGATCTACGAGCAGTACTTC
TRBV2	TRBD1	TRBJ1-4	-	CASSPLTGSTEKLFF	TGTGCCAGCAGCCCCTTGACAGGGTCTACTGAAAAACTGTTTTTT
TRBV7-3	-	TRBJ2-5	once	CASSLKLKETQYF	TGTGCCAGCAGCTTAAAACTTAAAGAGACCCAGTACTTC
TRBV6-5	-	TRBJ1-3	-	CASSRTETGNTIYF	TGTGCCAGCAGCCGGACCGAGACTGGAAACACCATATATTTT
TRBV7-2	TRBD1	TRBJ2-2	few	CASSLRDRGDTGELFF	TGTGCCAGCAGCCTCCGGGACAGGGGAGACACCGGGGAGCTGTTTTTT
TRBV13	TRBD1	TRBJ1-2	-	CASSPRDRPPYGYTF	TGTGCCAGCAGCCCTAGGGACAGGCCTCCCTATGGCTACACCTTC
TRBV11-3	TRBD1	TRBJ2-7	-	CASSTRTGSKEEQYF	TGTGCCAGCAGCACCCGGACAGGGAGTAAGGAAGAGCAGTACTTC
TRBV28	TRBD2	TRBJ2-2	few	CASSESGAGLRTGELFF	TGTGCCAGCAGTGAAAGCGGGGCCGGTCTGAGAACCGGGGAGCTGTTTTTT
TRBV4-3	-	TRBJ2-1	-	CASSQEVVARVKDNEQFF	TGCGCCAGCAGCCAGGAGGTGGTGGCGCGGGTGAAGGACAATGAGCAGTTCTTC
TRBV3-1/TRBV3-2	-	TRBJ2-2	-	CALRGNTGELFF	TGTGCCTTGCGGGGAAATACCGGGGAGCTGTTTTTT